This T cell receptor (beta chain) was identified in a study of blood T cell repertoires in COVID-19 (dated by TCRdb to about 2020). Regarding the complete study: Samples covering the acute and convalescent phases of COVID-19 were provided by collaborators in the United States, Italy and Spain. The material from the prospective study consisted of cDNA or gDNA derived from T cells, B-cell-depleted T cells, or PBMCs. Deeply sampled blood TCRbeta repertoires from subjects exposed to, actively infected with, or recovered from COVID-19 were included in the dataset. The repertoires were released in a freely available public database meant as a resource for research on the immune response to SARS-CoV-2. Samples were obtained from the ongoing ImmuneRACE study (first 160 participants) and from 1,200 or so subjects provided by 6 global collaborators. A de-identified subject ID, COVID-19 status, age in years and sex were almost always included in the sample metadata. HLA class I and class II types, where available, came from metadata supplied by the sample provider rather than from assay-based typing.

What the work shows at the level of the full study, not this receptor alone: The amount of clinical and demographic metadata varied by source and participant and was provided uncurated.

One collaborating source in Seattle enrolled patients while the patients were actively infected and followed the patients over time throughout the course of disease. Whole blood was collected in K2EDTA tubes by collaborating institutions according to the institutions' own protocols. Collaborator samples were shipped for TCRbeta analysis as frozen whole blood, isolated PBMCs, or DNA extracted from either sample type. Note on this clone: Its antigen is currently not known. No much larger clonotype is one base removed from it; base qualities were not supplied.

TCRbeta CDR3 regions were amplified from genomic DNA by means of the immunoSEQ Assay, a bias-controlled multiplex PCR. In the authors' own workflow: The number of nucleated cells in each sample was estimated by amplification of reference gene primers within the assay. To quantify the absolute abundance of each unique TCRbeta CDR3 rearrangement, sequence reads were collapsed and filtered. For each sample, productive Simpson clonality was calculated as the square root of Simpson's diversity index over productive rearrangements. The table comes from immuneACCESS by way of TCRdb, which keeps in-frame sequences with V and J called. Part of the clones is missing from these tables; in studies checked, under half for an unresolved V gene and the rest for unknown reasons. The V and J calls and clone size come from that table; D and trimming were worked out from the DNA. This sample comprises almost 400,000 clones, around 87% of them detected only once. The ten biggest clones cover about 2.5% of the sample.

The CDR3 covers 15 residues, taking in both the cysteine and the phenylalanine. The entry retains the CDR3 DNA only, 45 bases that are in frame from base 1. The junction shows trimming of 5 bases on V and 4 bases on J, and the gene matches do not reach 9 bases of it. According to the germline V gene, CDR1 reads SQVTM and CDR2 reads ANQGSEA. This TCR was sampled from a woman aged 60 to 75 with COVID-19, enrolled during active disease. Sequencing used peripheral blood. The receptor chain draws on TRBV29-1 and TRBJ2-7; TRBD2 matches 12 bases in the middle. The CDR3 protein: CSVPGLAGSMYEQYF. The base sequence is TGCAGCGTTCCCGGACTAGCGGGGAGTATGTACGAGCAGTACTTC.